A selection of T cell receptor beta chains follows, all from one sample in a study of T cell responses to AZD1222 COVID-19 vaccine. Profiling relied on immunoSEQ multiplex PCR, and the TCRdb table lists in-frame clones only, not all of them. The sample lists about 120,000 clones, 88% seen once, with roughly 4% in the top ten. The sample was peripheral blood, taken on day 0 of AZD1222 vaccination. The receptors come from an adult in good health. Each CDR3 is given with its conserved first and last residue. The order of the fields is CDR3 DNA, CDR3 protein, V gene, D gene, J gene, clone size. The D gene is left open where the match is weak. The listing skips clone size in some rows; elsewhere it reads once, few, many or a size class.

TGTGCCAGCAGCCCAAGGTTGGGCGCGGGGGTCTACGAGCAGTACTTC CASSPRLGAGVYEQYF TRBV7-2 TRBD2 TRBJ2-7 few
TGCGCCAGCAGCCAATCCGGGACAGGGGTCGAGACCCAGTACTTC CASSQSGTGVETQYF TRBV4-3 TRBD1 TRBJ2-5 NA
TGCGCCAGCAGCTTGGGTGCCGGCGAGGCTGAAGCTTTCTTT CASSLGAGEAEAFF TRBV5-1 NA TRBJ1-1 NA
TGTGCCAGCAGCTTAGTAGGCTACTTCACAGATACGCAGTATTTT CASSLVGYFTDTQYF TRBV11-2 NA TRBJ2-3 NA
TGTGCCAGCAGTGCTCTGGGGTCTCAGTCTTACGAGCAGTACTTC CASSALGSQSYEQYF TRBV27 NA TRBJ2-7 NA
TGTGCCACTTTGGGGTCACACCTTCGGAATCAGCCCCAGCATTTT CATLGSHLRNQPQHF TRBV24-1 NA TRBJ1-5 once
TGTGCCAGCAGTTTATCGGAGGGCCTAGAAGCTTTCTTT CASSLSEGLEAFF TRBV27 NA TRBJ1-1 NA
TGTGCCAGCAGCCCCCAGGGGGAAAAACTGTTTTTT CASSPQGEKLFF TRBV7-9 NA TRBJ1-4 NA
TGTGCCAGCAGCCGAGGGTACGAGCAGTACTTC CASSRGYEQYF TRBV3-1/TRBV3-2 NA TRBJ2-7 NA
TGCAGCGTCAACCCCGGGTCCGGTAGTGACACTGAAGCTTTCTTT CSVNPGSGSDTEAFF TRBV29-1 NA TRBJ1-1 NA
TGCGCCAGCAGTAGAGGGGACAGTGGCAATCAGCCCCAGCATTTT CASSRGDSGNQPQHF TRBV5-1 TRBD1 TRBJ1-5 once
TGTGCTAGTGGTTTGATGGGTGTACGGACTGAAGCTTTCTTT CASGLMGVRTEAFF TRBV12-5 NA TRBJ1-1 NA
TGTGCCAGCAGCTTCGGACTAGCGGGGAGCACAGATACGCAGTATTTT CASSFGLAGSTDTQYF TRBV11-2 TRBD2 TRBJ2-3 NA
TGTGCCAGCAGCCTAGGCTCGGCGGGATGGCATGGCTACACCTTC CASSLGSAGWHGYTF TRBV5-6 NA TRBJ1-2 NA
TGTGCCAGCAGCCAAGATCGCGAACAGCCCCAGCATTTT CASSQDREQPQHF TRBV4-2 NA TRBJ1-5 NA
TGTGCCAGCAGTGGACAGGGTGGCTGGTATGAGCAGTTCTTC CASSGQGGWYEQFF TRBV2 TRBD1 TRBJ2-1 NA
TGTGCCAGCAGTTCAACAAGCGGACAGGGACACTCGGGAAACACCATATATTTT CASSSTSGQGHSGNTIYF TRBV27 TRBD1 TRBJ1-3 NA
TGCGCCAGCAGCCAAAAGGGGACAGGGGTAGGGGGAAACACCATATATTTT CASSQKGTGVGGNTIYF TRBV4-1 TRBD1 TRBJ1-3 NA
TGCGCCAGCAGTGAGTTCAGCTTCAGGGATAACGAGCAGTACTTC CASSEFSFRDNEQYF TRBV10-2 NA TRBJ2-7 NA
TGTGCCAGCAGTTTCGGGACAGGGGGCTACGAGCAGTACTTC CASSFGTGGYEQYF TRBV27 TRBD1 TRBJ2-7 once
TGTGCCAGCTCACCACCTGGCAAATACGAGCAGTACTTC CASSPPGKYEQYF TRBV18 NA TRBJ2-7 NA
TGTGCCAGCAGCCACGGGACAGGGGCGCATGAGCAGTTCTTC CASSHGTGAHEQFF TRBV3-1/TRBV3-2 TRBD1 TRBJ2-1 NA
TGTGCCAGCAGTGAATTCGCGGAGGAGGGCACAGATACGCAGTATTTT CASSEFAEEGTDTQYF TRBV25-1 NA TRBJ2-3 NA
TGTGCCAGCAGCTCCCAGGGACTGACAAATGAAAAACTGTTTTTT CASSSQGLTNEKLFF TRBV7-9 NA TRBJ1-4 once
TGTGCCAGCCTGGAAACAGGGGGCACAGATACGCAGTATTTT CASLETGGTDTQYF TRBV28 TRBD1 TRBJ2-3 NA
TGCGCCAGCAGCTTGGCCCCAGGTGCTGGGGAGACCCAGTACTTC CASSLAPGAGETQYF TRBV5-1 NA TRBJ2-5 NA
TGTGCCAGCAGCCATTCTACGGGTAGCAATCAGCCCCAGCATTTT CASSHSTGSNQPQHF TRBV6-5 NA TRBJ1-5 NA
TGTGCCAGCAGCTTTTCCGCGAACATACCCTACGAGCAGTACTTC CASSFSANIPYEQYF TRBV7-9 NA TRBJ2-7 NA
TGTGCCAGCAGGCTTGAAGGGCGTGAGCAGTTCTTC CASRLEGREQFF TRBV12-3/TRBV12-4 NA TRBJ2-1 NA
TGTGCCAGCAGCCCCATGCTCCCACGCGCGAACACTGAAGCTTTCTTT CASSPMLPRANTEAFF TRBV11-1 NA TRBJ1-1 NA
TGTGCCAGTACAGGGATGAATCAGCCCCAGCATTTT CASTGMNQPQHF TRBV19 NA TRBJ1-5 NA
TGTGCCAGCAGCGTTGAAGGCAACTATGGCTACACCTTC CASSVEGNYGYTF TRBV9 NA TRBJ1-2 NA
TGCGCCAGCAGCCAAGATCATCGGGGGGGCCGGAGTGAGCAGTTCTTC CASSQDHRGGRSEQFF TRBV4-3 TRBD2 TRBJ2-1 NA
TGTGCCAGCAGCCGGTATACAGGAGGGACTGAAGCTTTCTTT CASSRYTGGTEAFF TRBV11-2 NA TRBJ1-1 NA
TGTGCCAGCAGCCGAGTTGGGGGTCTAGCGGGGGAGACCCAGTACTTC CASSRVGGLAGETQYF TRBV9 TRBD2 TRBJ2-5 NA
TGTGCCAGCAGCTCAAGCACAAACCACGAGCAGTACTTC CASSSSTNHEQYF TRBV7-9 NA TRBJ2-7 NA
TGCAGTGCTAGTCCCGAAACTAGCGGGGGGGCCACCCAGTACTTC CSASPETSGGATQYF TRBV20-1 TRBD2 TRBJ2-5 NA
TGTGCCAGCAGCGGGGCGACTAGCGGGGCCGGAGAGACCCAGTACTTC CASSGATSGAGETQYF TRBV7-3 TRBD2 TRBJ2-5 NA
TGCGCCAGCGGCCCAAGGGGAGATGAAAAACTGTTTTTT CASGPRGDEKLFF TRBV23-1 NA TRBJ1-4 NA
TGCGCCAGCAGCTACCGGACAGGGGAGGGAAACACCATATATTTT CASSYRTGEGNTIYF TRBV5-1 TRBD1 TRBJ1-3 NA
TGTGCCAGCTCACCCTTGACAGGGGTGAACACTGAAGCTTTCTTT CASSPLTGVNTEAFF TRBV18 TRBD1 TRBJ1-1 NA
TGTGCCAGCAGTTTACGGGGCCCTCGGGGCTACACCTTC CASSLRGPRGYTF TRBV12-3/TRBV12-4 NA TRBJ1-2 NA
TGTGCCAGCAGTACCCCCCCAGGGCCCGAAGCTTTCTTT CASSTPPGPEAFF TRBV6-5 NA TRBJ1-1 NA
TGTGCCATCAGCTGGCGGGGGGACTCGGAGACCCAGTACTTC CAISWRGDSETQYF TRBV10-3 TRBD2 TRBJ2-5 NA
TGTGCCAGTAGTATGGTGGACAGCTATGGCTACACCTTC CASSMVDSYGYTF TRBV19 NA TRBJ1-2 NA
TGTGCCAGCAGCCACACCGGGACTAGCGTCTACGAGCAGTACTTC CASSHTGTSVYEQYF TRBV3-1/TRBV3-2 TRBD2 TRBJ2-7 NA
TGTGCCAGCAGCCCGAGGGGGCCGGGAGAGCAGTACTTC CASSPRGPGEQYF TRBV11-2 TRBD1 TRBJ2-7 NA
TGTGCCAGCAGTTTGGGGGGACCTGGTGGTGAAAAACTGTTTTTT CASSLGGPGGEKLFF TRBV27 NA TRBJ1-4 NA
TGTGCCAGCAGGACCCAGGTCGGGGGAGATACGCAGTATTTT CASRTQVGGDTQYF TRBV7-2 NA TRBJ2-3 NA
TGCGCCAGCAGCCTAGCGGGACAGGGGACTGGAAACACCATATATTTT CASSLAGQGTGNTIYF TRBV4-3 TRBD1 TRBJ1-3 NA
TGCGCCAGTACTCCGGGACAGAGATACAATGAGCAGTTCTTC CASTPGQRYNEQFF TRBV5-1 TRBD1 TRBJ2-1 NA
TGCGCCAGCAGCCCTTCTAGCACGCGTGGCTACACCTTC CASSPSSTRGYTF TRBV5-1 NA TRBJ1-2 NA
TGCGCCAGCAGCCCCTTACTGGACACTGAAGCTTTCTTT CASSPLLDTEAFF TRBV4-3 NA TRBJ1-1 NA
TGCGCCAGCAGCTTGTCACCGGTAGGCTCTGGAAACACCATATATTTT CASSLSPVGSGNTIYF TRBV5-1 NA TRBJ1-3 NA
TGCGCCAGCAGCCAACTTTGGGGCAGATTCGGGAACGGGGAGCTGTTTTTT CASSQLWGRFGNGELFF TRBV4-1 NA TRBJ2-2 NA